The rows below give T cell receptor beta chains drawn from one sample of a study of identical twins. TCRdb reanalysed the 5' RACE reads using MiXCR and keeps one entry per CDR3 protein. The sample holds over 200,000 distinct CDR3 sequences, 10% to 13% seen once. Sequenced: memory T cells sorted from blood. All receptors come from a man over 45 in good health. Both conserved end residues are part of each CDR3. D genes are given only for firm matches. For some rows the clone size is stated as once, few or many, or as a class when expanded; others skip it.

v_gene,d_gene,j_gene,len,abundance,CDR3aa,CDR3nt
TRBV7-2,.,TRBJ1-1,14,many,CASSLGVLNTEAFF,TGTGCCAGCAGCTTAGGGGTGTTGAACACTGAAGCTTTCTTT
TRBV5-4,TRBD2,TRBJ2-1,14,many,CASSLVGLNNEQFF,TGTGCCAGCAGCTTGGTGGGACTAAACAATGAGCAGTTCTTC
TRBV7-8,.,TRBJ2-2,16,many,CASRATSRAHTGELFF,TGTGCCAGCAGGGCTACGAGCCGGGCCCACACCGGGGAGCTGTTTTTT
TRBV7-7,TRBD1,TRBJ2-5,15,few,CASSPGTGVLQTQYF,TGTGCTAGCAGCCCTGGGACAGGGGTGTTGCAGACCCAGTACTTC
TRBV6-1,TRBD2,TRBJ2-5,14,once,CASSKAGAYETQYF,TGTGCCAGCAGTAAAGCGGGAGCTTATGAGACCCAGTACTTC
TRBV14,.,TRBJ2-2,12,few,CASSPAPGELFF,TGTGCCAGCAGCCCCGCCCCCGGGGAGCTGTTTTTT
TRBV7-9,.,TRBJ2-7,16,many,CASSLTRGANSYEQYF,TGTGCCAGCAGCTTAACCCGAGGAGCAAACTCCTACGAGCAGTACTTC
TRBV25-1,.,TRBJ2-5,11,many,CASSGEETQYF,TGTGCCAGCAGCGGGGAAGAGACCCAGTACTTC
TRBV6-2/TRBV6-3,.,TRBJ2-7,16,many,CASSYRVGNPSYEQYF,TGTGCCAGCAGTTACCGGGTCGGGAATCCCTCCTACGAGCAGTACTTC
TRBV27,TRBD2,TRBJ2-2,17,few,CASSPQTSGRRTGELFF,TGTGCCAGCAGTCCCCAGACTAGCGGGAGAAGGACCGGGGAGCTGTTTTTT
TRBV20-1,.,TRBJ2-6,11,.,CSAGGANVLTF,TGCAGTGCTGGAGGGGCCAACGTCCTGACTTTC
TRBV20-1,TRBD2,TRBJ2-1,18,many,CSASYDPSGRVKDNEQFF,TGCAGTGCTAGTTATGATCCTAGCGGGAGGGTTAAGGACAATGAGCAGTTCTTC
TRBV19,TRBD1,TRBJ1-1,14,many,CASTKDRVNTEAFF,TGTGCCAGCACTAAGGACAGGGTTAACACTGAAGCTTTCTTT
TRBV6-2/TRBV6-3,TRBD1,TRBJ2-2,15,many,CASSYFQQGTGELFF,TGTGCCAGCAGTTACTTCCAACAGGGGACCGGGGAGCTGTTTTTT
TRBV20-1,TRBD1,TRBJ1-4,14,few,CSAKEWGQGEKLFF,TGCAGTGCTAAAGAATGGGGACAGGGTGAAAAACTGTTTTTT
TRBV12-5,.,TRBJ2-2,13,many,CASGSGFTGELFF,TGTGCTAGTGGGAGCGGTTTCACCGGGGAGCTGTTTTTT
TRBV28,.,TRBJ2-1,11,.,CASSFSQGEFF,TGTGCCAGCAGTTTTTCGCAGGGAGAGTTCTTC
TRBV12-3/TRBV12-4,.,TRBJ1-6,15,many,CASSPDGDGGSPLHF,TGTGCCAGCAGTCCAGACGGGGACGGGGGTTCACCCCTCCACTTT
TRBV3-1,.,TRBJ2-7,13,.,CASSPTTTVTYYF,TGTGCCAGCAGCCCAACGACGACAGTGACATATTACTTC
TRBV29-1,.,TRBJ2-3,13,many,CSVEDPPEDTQYF,TGCAGCGTTGAAGATCCCCCCGAGGATACGCAGTATTTT
TRBV5-1,.,TRBJ1-6,16,many,CASSLHRGKGNSPLHF,TGCGCCAGCAGCTTGCACCGGGGCAAGGGGAATTCACCCCTCCACTTT
TRBV6-5,.,TRBJ2-2,17,.,CASSYTRLATNTGELFF,TGTGCCAGCAGTTACACCCGATTGGCGACGAACACCGGGGAGCTGTTTTTT
TRBV6-5,.,TRBJ1-3,14,many,CASSYGASGNTIYF,TGTGCCAGCAGTTACGGGGCCTCTGGAAACACCATATATTTT
TRBV5-1,.,TRBJ2-7,14,many,CASSLLNRESEQYF,TGCGCCAGCAGCTTGTTGAACAGAGAGAGCGAGCAGTACTTC
TRBV6-1,TRBD1,TRBJ2-3,19,.,CASRGGFRGQVGKTDTQYF,TGTGCCAGCAGAGGGGGTTTTAGGGGGCAAGTGGGGAAAACAGATACGCAGTATTTT
TRBV6-6,.,TRBJ2-2,12,many,CASRTGTGELFF,TGTGCCAGCAGAACAGGGACCGGGGAGCTGTTTTTT
TRBV7-7,.,TRBJ2-2,14,.,CASSPTVGSGELFF,TGTGCTAGCAGCCCCACGGTTGGGTCCGGGGAGCTGTTTTTT
TRBV5-1,.,TRBJ2-3,14,many,CASSSGQNTDTQYF,TGCGCCAGCAGCTCAGGACAGAACACAGATACGCAGTATTTT
TRBV20-1,.,TRBJ2-1,13,many,CSARGPRGDGQFF,TGCAGTGCTAGAGGGCCACGCGGGGACGGGCAGTTCTTC
TRBV5-1,TRBD2,TRBJ2-5,13,few,CASTTGGQETQYF,TGCGCCAGCACAACGGGGGGCCAAGAGACCCAGTACTTC
TRBV28,.,TRBJ2-7,12,once,CASSLTMGEQYF,TGTGCCAGCAGTTTGACAATGGGCGAGCAGTACTTC
TRBV29-1,TRBD2,TRBJ2-2,14,few,CSVKAGGLGGELFF,TGCAGCGTAAAAGCGGGGGGGCTTGGCGGGGAGCTGTTTTTT
TRBV7-2,TRBD2,TRBJ2-1,15,.,CASSYSGGAFNEQFF,TGTGCCAGCAGCTATAGCGGGGGGGCATTCAATGAGCAGTTCTTC
TRBV20-1,TRBD2,TRBJ2-1,16,many,CSARDLRRLAGNEQFF,TGCAGTGCTAGAGATCTCCGCCGACTAGCGGGAAATGAGCAGTTCTTC
TRBV20-1,TRBD1,TRBJ2-5,13,many,CSAQYRGDKTQYF,TGCAGTGCCCAATACAGGGGGGATAAGACCCAGTACTTC
TRBV7-2,.,TRBJ2-6,16,many,CASSLVGSSGANVLTF,TGTGCCAGCAGCTTAGTAGGGTCCTCTGGGGCCAACGTCCTGACTTTC
TRBV6-2/TRBV6-3,.,TRBJ1-1,13,.,CATRKEGGLRTFF,TGTGCCACCAGGAAGGAGGGGGGACTTAGAACTTTCTTT
TRBV11-2,TRBD2,TRBJ2-1,15,many,CASSLVSGSIDEQFF,TGTGCCAGCAGCTTAGTTAGCGGGAGTATCGATGAGCAGTTCTTC
TRBV28,.,TRBJ2-1,12,few,CASSWYPSEQFF,TGTGCCAGCAGTTGGTACCCGAGTGAGCAGTTCTTC
TRBV12-3/TRBV12-4,.,TRBJ2-3,15,once,CPGVQGRGGADMQYF,TGTCCCGGCGTCCAGGGCAGGGGGGGCGCAGATATGCAGTATTTT
TRBV20-1,.,TRBJ1-5,16,.,CSARSASGTSNQPQHF,TGCAGTGCTAGGTCTGCGTCAGGCACTAGCAATCAGCCCCAGCATTTT
TRBV7-2,.,TRBJ1-1,14,few,CASSLSNLNTEAFF,TGTGCCAGCAGCTTAAGCAACCTGAACACTGAAGCTTTCTTT
TRBV20-1,.,TRBJ1-5,14,many,CSARGPFSNQPQHF,TGCAGTGCTAGAGGTCCCTTTAGCAATCAGCCCCAGCATTTT
TRBV19,.,TRBJ1-6,16,many,CASSMFIRGDNSPLHF,TGTGCCAGTAGTATGTTTATCAGAGGAGATAATTCACCCCTCCACTTT
TRBV20-1,.,TRBJ2-7,13,few,CSARTESSYEQYF,TGCAGTGCTCGGACGGAAAGCTCCTACGAGCAGTACTTC
TRBV10-3,TRBD2,TRBJ2-6,17,.,CAIGKGSGREGANVLTF,TGTGCCATCGGAAAAGGGTCCGGGAGGGAGGGGGCCAACGTCCTGACTTTC
TRBV4-3,TRBD2,TRBJ2-1,15,many,CASSPGRAPYNEQFF,TGCGCCAGCAGCCCTGGGAGGGCCCCCTACAATGAGCAGTTCTTC
TRBV10-1,.,TRBJ2-3,19,few,CASSESTLAWGPGQATQYF,TGCGCCAGCAGTGAGTCGACTCTGGCGTGGGGCCCCGGACAAGCTACGCAGTATTTT
TRBV20-1,.,TRBJ1-5,12,many,CSARDSNQPQHF,TGCAGTGCTAGAGATAGCAATCAGCCCCAGCATTTT
TRBV20-1,.,TRBJ2-2,14,few,CSAKGQGGAGELFF,TGCAGTGCCAAGGGGCAGGGGGGGGCCGGGGAGCTGTTTTTT